The clone carrying this TCR beta chain was detected once. This sample stems from a study of blood T cell repertoires in COVID-19. Study information: Acute-phase and convalescent COVID-19 samples originated in the United States, Italy and Spain.

The CDR3 length is 17 residues. The ends lost 4 bases at V and 2 bases at J; junction bases unmatched: 14. The germline CDR1 and CDR2 sequences are SGHRS and YFSETQ. The table came from immunoSEQ multiplex PCR; TCRdb's copy has only in-frame clones and leaves some out. The profile shows 320,000 or so clones, roughly 84% of them singletons. In terms of age and location, participants ranged from roughly 18 to 89 years and lived in about 25 US areas. The chain employs TRBV5-1 and TRBJ1-1, with 7 bases aligning to TRBD1. Sequenced input: PBMCs or T cells enriched from blood (not recorded which). This clonotype was obtained from a woman under 40 who had recovered from COVID-19. The CDR3 nucleotides read TGCGCCAGCAGCCTGAGACAGGGACCACTAACTAACACTGAAGCTTTCTTT. Amino acids: CASSLRQGPLTNTEAFF.